The present T cell receptor beta chain was sequenced within a study of blood T cell repertoires in COVID-19. Study information: Italy, Spain and the United States were the sources of the convalescent and acute COVID-19 samples.

In the original workflow: From reference gene primer amplification, estimates of nucleated cell counts were derived. Sequencing used immunoSEQ multiplex PCR; TCRdb keeps in-frame clones, though not all of them. For V, J and clone size, that table is used; D and trimming come from the DNA. The sample has roughly 140,000 clones; roughly 85% are singletons. The TCR comes from a woman aged 60 to 75 with COVID-19, enrolled during active disease. Sequenced material: peripheral blood.

Here the CDR3 DNA reads TGTGCCAGCAGCACCCGACATGCCTACGAGCAGTACTTC. It translates to CASSTRHAYEQYF. This chain joins TRBV21-1 and TRBJ2-7; TRBD1, the D gene given by the table, was not confirmed from the DNA. TRBV21-1 is assigned pseudogene status. This CDR3 is 13 amino acids long.